The 21 T cell receptor beta chains below were found in one sample sequenced in a study of blood T cell repertoires in COVID-19 (dated by TCRdb to 2020 to 2022). To prepare the library, the immunoSEQ multiplex PCR assay was applied. Sourced from immuneACCESS, this table was stored by TCRdb with only in-frame sequences that have V and J called. A share of the clones is absent; for the studies checked, an unresolved V gene accounts for under half, and the remainder has no known explanation. The sample includes about 80,000 clones, with roughly four fifths observed a single time. 21% of the sample goes to the ten largest clones. The sample taken for sequencing was peripheral blood. These receptors originate from a human donor in a cohort sampled during active COVID-19.

The gene calls are TRBV6-5 and TRBJ2-3, with 10 positions matching TRBD1. Germline loops: CDR1 MNHEY, CDR2 SVGAGI. Trimming took 4 bases from V and 4 from J; bases not matched to a gene: 8. CDR3 length: 16 amino acids. The CDR3 region has the DNA TGTGCCAGCAGTTCTCGGGACAGGGGTCGGCCAGATACGCAGTATTTT. This translates into CASSSRDRGRPDTQYF.

The chain employs TRBV2 and TRBJ1-2; 10 nucleotides agree with TRBD1. The CDR3 length is 15 residues. Losses at the gene ends were 6 bases for V and 2 bases for J; bases not matched to a gene: 6. From germline, CDR1 is SNHLY and CDR2 FYNNEI. CDR3 loop: CASSWDRGGNYGYTF. The CDR3 DNA reads as TGTGCCAGCAGCTGGGACAGGGGAGGCAACTATGGCTACACCTTC.

This clone was seen more than once but under ten times. The rearrangement links TRBV15 to TRBJ2-1; 9 bases line up with TRBD2. CDR3 length: 15 amino acids. Germline V gene lookup returns CDR1 LNHNV and CDR2 YYDKDF (reference sequence). V was pared by 0 bases and J by 10 bases, with 7 bases of the junction left unmatched. The CDR3 region has the DNA TGTGCCACCAGCAGAGATCTAGGCGGGGGGGCCGAGCAGTTCTTC. Translation: CATSRDLGGGAEQFF. The full variable domain, with the rest looked up from reference TRBV15 and TRBJ2-1, is DAMVIQNPRYQVTQFGKPVTLSCSQTLNHNVMYWYQQKSSQAPKLLFHYYDKDFNNEADTPDNFQSRRPNTSFCFLDIRSPGLGDTAMYLCATSRDLGGGAEQFFGPGTRLTVL.

A remark on this clone: Other nucleotide sequences in the sample specify the same CDR3. The V gene is TRBV18, the J gene TRBJ1-2; no firm D call. This CDR3 spans 12 amino acids. V lost 3 bases and J 5 bases, leaving 7 bases between the germline ends. Germline V CDR1 and CDR2: KGHSH, LQKENI. CDR3 DNA sequence: TGTGCCAGCTCACCCGACTCGTATGGCTACACCTTC. Translating gives CASSPDSYGYTF.

This clone was counted a single time. V is TRBV11-2 and J is TRBJ2-3; the D gene is possibly TRBD2 (6 bases). Germline loops: CDR1 SGHAT, CDR2 FQNNGV. Between the trimmed V and J ends, which lost 6 bases and 3 bases, there was a span of 13 bases. CDR3 length equals 14 residues. The CDR3, as DNA: TGTGCCAGCAGAAACCCCGGGGGTACAGATACGCAGTATTTT. Translated, it gives CASRNPGGTDTQYF.

The chain combines TRBV4-2 with TRBJ1-5; perhaps TRBD1 as D (6 bases). Trimming took 3 bases from V and 5 from J, leaving 20 bases between them. The CDR3 has 17 residues. Per germline, CDR1 LGHNA and CDR2 YNFKEQ. CDR3 DNA: TGTGCCAGCAGCCAGGTAGCTAGGAGACAGGACCATCAGCCCCAGCATTTT. Protein: CASSQVARRQDHQPQHF.

The genes are TRBV14 and TRBJ2-5; no definite D call. V was shortened by 2 bases and J by 4 bases, with 5 bases between the two germline ends. The CDR3 contains 12 residues. CDR1 is SGHDN and CDR2 is FVKESK in the germline V gene. The CDR3 protein is CASSQIRETQYF. DNA of the CDR3: TGTGCCAGCAGCCAAATTAGAGAGACCCAGTACTTC. Drawing the rest from reference TRBV14 and TRBJ2-5, the complete variable domain is EAGVTQFPSHSVIEKGQTVTLRCDPISGHDNLYWYRRVMGKEIKFLLHFVKESKQDESGMPNNRFLAERTGGTYSTLKVQPAELEDSGVYFCASSQIRETQYFGPGTRLLVL.

This clone was recorded many times. CDR3 loop: CASSQKWQVYEQYF. In nucleotides, the CDR3 is TGTGCCAGCAGCCAAAAATGGCAGGTCTACGAGCAGTACTTC. The chain carries TRBV14 and TRBJ2-7, with D hard to call. Germline assignment: CDR1 SGHDN and CDR2 FVKESK. V was shortened by 2 bases and J by 3 bases, with 11 bases between the two germline ends. There are 14 residues in the CDR3.

This rearrangement joins TRBV19 to TRBJ2-3, with 9 bases fitting TRBD2. V was pared by 7 bases and J by 2 bases, with 7 bases of the junction left unmatched. Germline values: CDR1 LNHDA, CDR2 SQIVND (reference sequence). The CDR3 is made up of 15 amino acids. CDR3 nucleotides: TGTGCCAGTAAAACTAGCGGGCCGTCCACAGATACGCAGTATTTT. It yields the protein CASKTSGPSTDTQYF.

The chain employs TRBV5-1 and TRBJ1-5; D not certain. Per the germline V gene, CDR1 is SGHRS and CDR2 is YFSETQ. V dropped 4 bases and J dropped 5 bases, with 13 bases sitting between them. This CDR3 spans 14 amino acids. The CDR3 nucleotides are TGCGCCAGCAGCCCCGGTAGTGTGGATCAGCCCCAGCATTTT. Protein product: CASSPGSVDQPQHF. Looking up the rest from reference TRBV5-1 and TRBJ1-5 gives the full variable domain: KAGVTQTPRYLIKTRGQQVTLSCSPISGHRSVSWYQQTPGQGLQFLFEYFSETQRNKGNFPGRFSGRQFSNSRSEMNVSTLELGDSALYLCASSPGSVDQPQHFGDGTRLSIL.

This clone has only a few counts. The V and J genes are TRBV6-5 and TRBJ1-3; D possibly corresponds to TRBD1 (5 bases). V lost 2 bases, J lost 0 bases, and 8 bases lay in between. In germline, CDR1 is MNHEY, CDR2 SVGAGI. The CDR3 is made up of 15 amino acids. The CDR3 reads CASSYRQSSGNTIYF. The DNA of the CDR3 is TGTGCCAGCAGTTACCGACAGAGCTCTGGAAACACCATATATTTT.

This clone was observed a handful of times. The rearrangement joins TRBV5-1 to TRBJ1-2; D remains ambiguous. Looked up from germline, CDR1 is SGHRS and CDR2 is YFSETQ. The CDR3 contains 15 residues. Between the trimmed V and J ends, which lost 2 bases and 1 base, there was a span of 12 bases. The chain's CDR3 is CASSLGSSFNYGYTF. CDR3 bases: TGCGCCAGCAGCTTAGGGAGTTCCTTTAACTATGGCTACACCTTC.

The V call is TRBV9, the J call TRBJ1-2, with D possibly TRBD1 on 5 matching bases. This CDR3 has 12 amino acids. Trimming took off 7 bases at V and 4 bases at J, with 11 bases between the two ends. Germline V gene sequence: CDR1 SGDLS, CDR2 YYNGEE. The CDR3 protein is CASGGQGYGYTF. As DNA, the CDR3 is TGTGCCAGCGGAGGGCAGGGCTATGGCTACACCTTC.

This chain's CDR3 is CASSPQRGGIPGELFF. The CDR3 DNA is TGTGCCAGCAGCCCCCAACGGGGGGGGATCCCCGGGGAGCTGTTTTTT. The rearrangement joins TRBV14 to TRBJ2-2, with 8 bases that match TRBD2. CDR1 is SGHDN and CDR2 is FVKESK in the germline V gene. Trimming took 4 bases from V and 6 from J; bases not matched to a gene: 10. This CDR3 has 16 amino acids.

J is TRBJ1-2 and V is TRBV29-1; possibly TRBD1 for D (5 bases). V shed 2 bases and J shed 4 bases, with 14 bases lying between them. Germline lookup yields CDR1 SQVTM and CDR2 ANQGSEA. This CDR3 region has 14 residues. The CDR3 nucleotides read TGCAGCGTTGAACCCGCAGGGCTAGGCTATGGCTACACCTTC. This gives the protein CSVEPAGLGYGYTF.

The chain couples TRBV20-1 to TRBJ2-2, with D maybe TRBD2 (7 bases). This CDR3 contains 15 residues. In germline, CDR1 is DFQATT, CDR2 SNEGSKA (reference sequence). Trimming took 3 bases from V and 1 from J, leaving 12 bases between them. The CDR3 sequence is CSASWGGRNTGELFF. The CDR3 DNA follows: TGCAGTGCTAGTTGGGGGGGCCGGAACACCGGGGAGCTGTTTTTT.

The chain employs TRBV4-2 and TRBJ2-2, with unresolved D. The CDR3 contains 15 residues. The germline V gene has CDR1 LGHNA and CDR2 YNFKEQ. Trimming stripped 0 bases from V and 6 bases from J, with 11 bases between. CDR3 protein: CASSQEAGWAGELFF. CDR3 coding DNA: TGTGCCAGCAGCCAAGAGGCAGGTTGGGCCGGGGAGCTGTTTTTT.

The chain carries TRBV6-5 and TRBJ2-5, with 8 bases fitting TRBD1. The V segment lost 0 bases and the J segment 1 base; nucleotides outside the gene matches: 4. CDR3 length: 16 amino acids. CDR1 and CDR2 from the germline V gene are MNHEY and SVGAGI. The CDR3 DNA is TGTGCCAGCAGTTACTCAGGAGGGACAGGCCAAGAGACCCAGTACTTC. Residues: CASSYSGGTGQETQYF.

The V and J genes are TRBV28 and TRBJ2-7; 15 nucleotides agree with TRBD2. Looked up from germline, CDR1 is MDHEN and CDR2 is SYDVKM. CDR3 length: 15 amino acids. J lost 7 bases, V lost 7 bases, and 8 bases had no gene match. CDR3 bases: TGTGCCAGCATCCGGACTAGCGGGGGGGCAGGAGAGCAGTACTTC. Translated: CASIRTSGGAGEQYF.

V usage is TRBV5-1 and J usage is TRBJ1-4; D is unclear. Germline V gives CDR1 SGHRS, CDR2 YFSETQ. The V and J ends lost 4 bases and 7 bases respectively, with 14 bases between them. The CDR3 covers 14 residues. CDR3 in DNA: TGCGCCAGCAGCGCGGGAGCCCGAGGTGAAAAACTGTTTTTT. Translation gives CASSAGARGEKLFF. The full variable domain, its missing parts supplied by reference TRBV5-1 and TRBJ1-4, is KAGVTQTPRYLIKTRGQQVTLSCSPISGHRSVSWYQQTPGQGLQFLFEYFSETQRNKGNFPGRFSGRQFSNSRSEMNVSTLELGDSALYLCASSAGARGEKLFFGSGTQLSVL.

The rearrangement uses TRBV29-1 and TRBJ2-1; 9 positions match TRBD2. V lost 6 bases, J lost 7 bases, and 13 bases stayed unmatched. The germline gives CDR1 SQVTM, CDR2 ANQGSEA. The CDR3 extends over 15 amino acids. The CDR3 is CSVSGGLAGYNEQFF. The CDR3 DNA is TGCAGCGTATCCGGAGGCCTAGCGGGGTATAATGAGCAGTTCTTC.